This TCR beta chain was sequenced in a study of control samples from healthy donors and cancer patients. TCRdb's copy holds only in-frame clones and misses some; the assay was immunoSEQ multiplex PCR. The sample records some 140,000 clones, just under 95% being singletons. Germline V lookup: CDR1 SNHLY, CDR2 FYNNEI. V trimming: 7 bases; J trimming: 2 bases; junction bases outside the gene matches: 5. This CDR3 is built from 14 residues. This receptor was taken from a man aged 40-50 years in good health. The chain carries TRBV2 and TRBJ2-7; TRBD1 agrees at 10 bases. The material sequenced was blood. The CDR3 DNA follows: TGTGCCAGCAACTGGGACAGGGGTCCCTACGAGCAGTACTTC. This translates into CASNWDRGPYEQYF. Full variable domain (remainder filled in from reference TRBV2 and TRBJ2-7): EPEVTQTPSHQVTQMGQEVILRCVPISNHLYFYWYRQILGQKVEFLVSFYNNEISEKSEIFDDQFSVERPDGSNFTLKIRSTKLEDSAMYFCASNWDRGPYEQYFGPGTRLTVT.